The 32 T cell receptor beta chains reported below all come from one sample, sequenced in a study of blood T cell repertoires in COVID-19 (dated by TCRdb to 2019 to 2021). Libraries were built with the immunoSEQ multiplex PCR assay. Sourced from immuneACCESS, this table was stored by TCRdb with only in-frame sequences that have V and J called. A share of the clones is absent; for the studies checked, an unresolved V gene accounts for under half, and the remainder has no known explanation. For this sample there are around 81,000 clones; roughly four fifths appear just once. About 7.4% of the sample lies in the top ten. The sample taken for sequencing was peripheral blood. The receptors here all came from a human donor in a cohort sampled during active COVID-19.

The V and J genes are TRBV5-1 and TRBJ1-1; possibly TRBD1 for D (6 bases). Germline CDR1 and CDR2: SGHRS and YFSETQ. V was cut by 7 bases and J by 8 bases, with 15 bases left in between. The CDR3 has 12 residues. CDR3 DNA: TGCGCCAGCCGAATTTACAGGGAGGAAGCTTTCTTT. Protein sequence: CASRIYREEAFF.

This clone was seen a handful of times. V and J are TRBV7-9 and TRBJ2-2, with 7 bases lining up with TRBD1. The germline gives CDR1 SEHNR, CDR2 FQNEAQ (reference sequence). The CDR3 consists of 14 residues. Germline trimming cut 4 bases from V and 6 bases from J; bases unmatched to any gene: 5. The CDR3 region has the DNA TGTGCCAGCAGCTGGACAGGCCGGGCCGGGGAGCTGTTTTTT. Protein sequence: CASSWTGRAGELFF.

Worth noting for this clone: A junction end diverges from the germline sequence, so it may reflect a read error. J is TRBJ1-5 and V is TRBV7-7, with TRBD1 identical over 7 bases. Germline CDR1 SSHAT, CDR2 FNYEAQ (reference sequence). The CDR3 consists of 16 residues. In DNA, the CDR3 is TGTGCTAGCAGCTTCGCAGGGGGGTATGTGATCAGGCCCCAGCATTTT. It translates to CASSFAGGYVIRPQHF.

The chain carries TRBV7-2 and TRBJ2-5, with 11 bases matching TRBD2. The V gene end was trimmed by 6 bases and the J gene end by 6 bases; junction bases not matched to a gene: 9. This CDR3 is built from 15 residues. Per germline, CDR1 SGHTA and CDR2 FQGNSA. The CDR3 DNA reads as TGTGCCAGCAGGCTAACTAGCGGGGGTCAGAAGACCCAGTACTTC. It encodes CASRLTSGGQKTQYF.

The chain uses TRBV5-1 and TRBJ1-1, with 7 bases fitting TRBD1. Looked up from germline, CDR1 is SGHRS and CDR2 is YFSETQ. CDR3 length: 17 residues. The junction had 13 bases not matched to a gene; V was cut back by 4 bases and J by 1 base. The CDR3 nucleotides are TGCGCCAGCAGCAGAAACCATCAAACAGGGGCGAACACTGAAGCTTTCTTT. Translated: CASSRNHQTGANTEAFF.

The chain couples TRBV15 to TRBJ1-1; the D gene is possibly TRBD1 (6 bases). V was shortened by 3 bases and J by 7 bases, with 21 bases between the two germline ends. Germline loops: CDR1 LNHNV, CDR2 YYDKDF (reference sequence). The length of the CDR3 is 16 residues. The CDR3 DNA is TGTGCCACCAGCAGGTTAGGGCTGGGTGACAGGATTGAAGCTTTCTTT. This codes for CATSRLGLGDRIEAFF.

The CDR3 DNA is TGTGCCAGCAGCCGCGACACCGGGGAGCTGTTTTTT. Translated, it gives CASSRDTGELFF. The chain recombines TRBV11-3 with TRBJ2-2; D is undetermined. The V and J ends lost 5 bases and 3 bases respectively, with 4 bases between them. CDR1 and CDR2 (germline): SGHNT, YENEEA. The CDR3 runs to 12 residues. Full variable domain (remainder filled in from reference TRBV11-3 and TRBJ2-2): EAGVVQSPRYKIIEKKQPVAFWCNPISGHNTLYWYLQNLGQGPELLIRYENEEAVDDSQLPKDRFSAERLKGVDSTLKIQPAELGDSAVYLCASSRDTGELFFGEGSRLTVL.

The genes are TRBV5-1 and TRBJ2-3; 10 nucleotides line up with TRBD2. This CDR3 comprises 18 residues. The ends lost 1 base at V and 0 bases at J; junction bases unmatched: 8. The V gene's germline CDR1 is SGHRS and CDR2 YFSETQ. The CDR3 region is CASSLIPSGGTSTDTQYF. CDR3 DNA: TGCGCCAGCAGCTTGATCCCTAGCGGGGGAACTAGCACAGATACGCAGTATTTT.

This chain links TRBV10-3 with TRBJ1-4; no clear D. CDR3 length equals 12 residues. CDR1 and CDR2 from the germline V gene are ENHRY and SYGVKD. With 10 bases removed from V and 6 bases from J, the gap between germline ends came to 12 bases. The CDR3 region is CATRPGDEKLFF. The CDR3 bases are TGTGCCACCCGACCCGGAGATGAAAAACTGTTTTTT.

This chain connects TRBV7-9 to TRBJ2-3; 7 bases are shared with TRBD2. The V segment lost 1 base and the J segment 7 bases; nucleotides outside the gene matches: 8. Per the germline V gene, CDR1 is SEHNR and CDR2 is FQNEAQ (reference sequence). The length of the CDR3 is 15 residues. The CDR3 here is CASSLDVASGNTQYF. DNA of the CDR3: TGTGCCAGCAGCTTAGACGTTGCTAGCGGAAATACGCAGTATTTT.

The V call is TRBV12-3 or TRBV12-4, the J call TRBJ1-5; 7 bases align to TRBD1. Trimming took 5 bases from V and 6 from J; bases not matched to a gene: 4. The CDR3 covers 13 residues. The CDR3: CASSRGLGQPQHF. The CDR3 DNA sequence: TGTGCCAGCAGTAGGGGGCTGGGTCAGCCCCAGCATTTT.

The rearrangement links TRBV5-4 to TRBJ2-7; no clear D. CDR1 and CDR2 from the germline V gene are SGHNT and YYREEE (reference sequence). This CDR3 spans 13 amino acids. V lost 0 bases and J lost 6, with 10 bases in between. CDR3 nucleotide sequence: TGTGCCAGCAGCTTGGAGTTTCCGGGCGAGCAGTACTTC. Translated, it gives CASSLEFPGEQYF.

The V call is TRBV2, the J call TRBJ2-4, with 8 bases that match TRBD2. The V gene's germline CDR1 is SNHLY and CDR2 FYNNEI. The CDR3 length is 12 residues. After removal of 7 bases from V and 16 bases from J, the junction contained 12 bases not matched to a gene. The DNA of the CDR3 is TGTGCCAGCAATGAGGTAGGGACTAGGTTTTACTTC. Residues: CASNEVGTRFYF.

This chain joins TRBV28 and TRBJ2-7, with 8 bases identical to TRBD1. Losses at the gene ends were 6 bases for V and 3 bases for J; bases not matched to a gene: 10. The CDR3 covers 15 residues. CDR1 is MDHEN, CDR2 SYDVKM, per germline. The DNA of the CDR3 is TGTGCCAGCAGCGCACCAGGGGGCCGTATCTACGAGCAGTACTTC. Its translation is CASSAPGGRIYEQYF.

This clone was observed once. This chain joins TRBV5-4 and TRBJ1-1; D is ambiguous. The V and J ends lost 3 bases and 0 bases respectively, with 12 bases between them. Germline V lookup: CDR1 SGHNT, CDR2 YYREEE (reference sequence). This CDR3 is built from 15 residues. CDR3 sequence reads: CASSSGGQMNTEAFF. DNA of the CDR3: TGTGCCAGCAGCTCTGGAGGGCAGATGAACACTGAAGCTTTCTTT.

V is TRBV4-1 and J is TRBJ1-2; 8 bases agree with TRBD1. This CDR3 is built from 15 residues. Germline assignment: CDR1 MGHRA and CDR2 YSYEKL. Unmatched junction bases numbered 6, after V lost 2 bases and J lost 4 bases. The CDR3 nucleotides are TGCGCCAGCAGCCAATGGGACAGGCTGGCCTATGGCTACACCTTC. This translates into CASSQWDRLAYGYTF.

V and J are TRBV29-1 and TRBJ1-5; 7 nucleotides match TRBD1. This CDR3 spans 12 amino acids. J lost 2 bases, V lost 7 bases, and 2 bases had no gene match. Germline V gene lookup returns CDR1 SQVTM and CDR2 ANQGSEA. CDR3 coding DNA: TGCAGCGCGGGACAGCGCAATCAGCCCCAGCATTTT. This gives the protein CSAGQRNQPQHF.

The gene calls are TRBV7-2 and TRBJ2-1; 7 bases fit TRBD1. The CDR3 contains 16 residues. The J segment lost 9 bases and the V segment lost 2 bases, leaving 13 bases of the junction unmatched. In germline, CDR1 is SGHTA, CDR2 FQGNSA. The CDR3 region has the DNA TGTGCCAGCAGCTTAATTCCCGCGACAGGGCGAATTGAGCAGTTCTTC. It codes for CASSLIPATGRIEQFF. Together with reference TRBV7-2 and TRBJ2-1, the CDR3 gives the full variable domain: GAGVSQSPSNKVTEKGKDVELRCDPISGHTALYWYRQSLGQGLEFLIYFQGNSAPDKSGLPSDRFSAERTGGSVSTLTIQRTQQEDSAVYLCASSLIPATGRIEQFFGPGTRLTVL.

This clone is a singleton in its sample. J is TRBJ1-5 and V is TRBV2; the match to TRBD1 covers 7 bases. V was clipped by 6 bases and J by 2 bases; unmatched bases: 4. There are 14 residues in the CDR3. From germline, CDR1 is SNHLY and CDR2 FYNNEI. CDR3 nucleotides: TGTGCCAGCAGCCAGGGGGTAGGCAATCAGCCCCAGCATTTT. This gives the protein CASSQGVGNQPQHF.

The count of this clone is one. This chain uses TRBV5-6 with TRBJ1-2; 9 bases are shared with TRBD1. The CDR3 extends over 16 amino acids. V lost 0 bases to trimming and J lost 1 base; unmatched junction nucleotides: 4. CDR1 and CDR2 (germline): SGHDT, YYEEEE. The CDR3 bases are TGTGCCAGCAGCTTGGCCGGGACAGGGATTAACTATGGCTACACCTTC. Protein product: CASSLAGTGINYGYTF.

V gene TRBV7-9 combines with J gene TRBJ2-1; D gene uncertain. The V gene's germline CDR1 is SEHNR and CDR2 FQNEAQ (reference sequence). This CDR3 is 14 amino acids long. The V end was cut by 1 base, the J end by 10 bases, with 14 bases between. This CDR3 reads CASSLDSSVQEQFF. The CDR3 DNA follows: TGTGCCAGCAGCTTAGACAGCTCGGTCCAAGAGCAGTTCTTC.

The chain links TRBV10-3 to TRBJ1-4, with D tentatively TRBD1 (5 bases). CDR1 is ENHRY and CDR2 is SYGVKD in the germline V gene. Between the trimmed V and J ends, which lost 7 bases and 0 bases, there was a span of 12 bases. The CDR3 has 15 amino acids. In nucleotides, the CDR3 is TGTGCCATCAATCGGGTAGGGGCAACTAATGAAAAACTGTTTTTT. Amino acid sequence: CAINRVGATNEKLFF.

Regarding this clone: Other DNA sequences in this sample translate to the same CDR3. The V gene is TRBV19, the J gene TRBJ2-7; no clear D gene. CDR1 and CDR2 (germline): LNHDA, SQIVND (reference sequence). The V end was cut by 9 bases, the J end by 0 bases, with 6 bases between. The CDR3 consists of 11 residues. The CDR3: CASSSSYEQYF. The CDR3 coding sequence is TGTGCCAGCTCTAGCTCCTACGAGCAGTACTTC.

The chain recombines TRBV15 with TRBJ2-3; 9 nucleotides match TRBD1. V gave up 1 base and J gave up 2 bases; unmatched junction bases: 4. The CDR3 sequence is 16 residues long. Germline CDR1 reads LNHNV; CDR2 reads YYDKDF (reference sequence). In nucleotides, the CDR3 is TGTGCCACCAGCAGAGTAGGGACAGGGAACACAGATACGCAGTATTTT. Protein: CATSRVGTGNTDTQYF. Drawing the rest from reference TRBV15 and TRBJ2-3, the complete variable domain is DAMVIQNPRYQVTQFGKPVTLSCSQTLNHNVMYWYQQKSSQAPKLLFHYYDKDFNNEADTPDNFQSRRPNTSFCFLDIRSPGLGDTAMYLCATSRVGTGNTDTQYFGPGTRLTVL.

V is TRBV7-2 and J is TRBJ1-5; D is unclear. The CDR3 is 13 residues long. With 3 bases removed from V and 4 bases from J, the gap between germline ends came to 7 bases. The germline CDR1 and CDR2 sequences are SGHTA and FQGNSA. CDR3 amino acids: CASSFRENQPQHF. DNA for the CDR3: TGTGCCAGCAGCTTCCGGGAAAATCAGCCCCAGCATTTT.

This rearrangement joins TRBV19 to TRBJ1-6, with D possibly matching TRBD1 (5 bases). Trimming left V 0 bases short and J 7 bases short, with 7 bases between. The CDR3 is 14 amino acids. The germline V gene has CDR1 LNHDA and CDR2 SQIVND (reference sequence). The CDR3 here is CASSIDRVNSPLHF. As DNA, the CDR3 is TGTGCCAGTAGTATAGACAGGGTGAATTCACCCCTCCACTTT.

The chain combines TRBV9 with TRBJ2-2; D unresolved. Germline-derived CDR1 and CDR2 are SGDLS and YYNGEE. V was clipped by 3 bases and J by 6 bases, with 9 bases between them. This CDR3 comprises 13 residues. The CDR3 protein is CASSGVGAGELFF. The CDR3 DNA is TGTGCCAGCAGCGGAGTTGGTGCCGGGGAGCTGTTTTTT.

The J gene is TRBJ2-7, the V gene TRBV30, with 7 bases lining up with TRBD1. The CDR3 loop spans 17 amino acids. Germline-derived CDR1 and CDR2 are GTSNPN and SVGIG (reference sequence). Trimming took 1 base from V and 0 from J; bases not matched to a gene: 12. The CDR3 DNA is TGTGCCTGGAGTGGGGGGATCCGGGACAGAAACTCCTACGAGCAGTACTTC. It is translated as CAWSGGIRDRNSYEQYF.

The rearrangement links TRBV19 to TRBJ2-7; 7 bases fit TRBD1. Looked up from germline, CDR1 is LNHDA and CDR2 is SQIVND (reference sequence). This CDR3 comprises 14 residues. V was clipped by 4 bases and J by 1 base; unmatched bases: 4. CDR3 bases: TGTGCCAGTAGTAGGGGGACAGCTTCCTACGAGCAGTACTTC. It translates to CASSRGTASYEQYF.

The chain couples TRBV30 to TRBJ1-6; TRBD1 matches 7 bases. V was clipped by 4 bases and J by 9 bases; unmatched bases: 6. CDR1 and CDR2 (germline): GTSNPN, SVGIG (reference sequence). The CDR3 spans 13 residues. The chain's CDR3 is CAWIKGQRSPLHF. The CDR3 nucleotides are TGTGCCTGGATAAAGGGACAGCGTTCACCCCTCCACTTT.

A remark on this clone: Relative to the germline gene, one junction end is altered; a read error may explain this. The CDR3 loop reads CASSPRGHGANVLTF. The CDR3 bases are TGTGCTAGCAGCCCCAGGGGGCATGGGGCCAACGTCCTGACTTTC. This rearrangement joins TRBV7-7 to TRBJ2-6; TRBD1 agrees at 8 bases. The germline V gene has CDR1 SSHAT and CDR2 FNYEAQ (reference sequence). The CDR3 totals 15 residues. Variable domain in full (rest from reference TRBV7-7 and TRBJ2-6): GAGVSQSPRYKVTKRGQDVTLRCDPISSHATLYWYQQALGQGPEFLTYFNYEAQPDKSGLPSDRFSAERPEGSISTLTIQRTEQRDSAMYRCASSPRGHGANVLTFGAGSRLTVL.

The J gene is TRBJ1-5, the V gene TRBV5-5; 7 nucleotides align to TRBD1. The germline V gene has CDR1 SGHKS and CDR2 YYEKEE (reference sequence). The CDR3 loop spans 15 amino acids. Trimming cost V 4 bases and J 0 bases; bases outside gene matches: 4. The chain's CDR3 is CASSLGQSSNQPQHF. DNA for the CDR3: TGTGCCAGCAGCCTGGGACAGAGTAGCAATCAGCCCCAGCATTTT.